This T cell receptor (beta chain) was found in a study of early T cells in non-severe SARS-CoV-2 infection. CDR3 length: 17 amino acids. In germline, CDR1 is SGHVS, CDR2 FQNEAQ. Trimming took off 5 bases at V and 0 bases at J, with 20 bases between the two ends. Findings and caveats of the study: Database matching using VDJdb favored anti-spike CD8 responses, with private and CD4 specificities left missing.

Each CDR3 protein is one row after TCRdb ran MiXCR on the 5' RACE reads. The sample lists around 40,000 distinct CDR3 sequences, approximately 6.1% seen once, with around 4.8% in the top ten. This clonotype was found a few times. Its antigen is not identified. The chain couples TRBV7-8 to TRBJ2-7; D may be TRBD1 (6 bases). The sample comprised whole blood. This TCR was recovered from an adult who was a healthcare worker with PCR-confirmed SARS-CoV-2 infection or an uninfected control (not recorded which). The DNA of the CDR3 is TGTGCCAGCAGCCCCAGACAACAGGGACGGAGCTCCTACGAGCAGTACTTC. It is translated as CASSPRQQGRSSYEQYF.